The 22 T cell receptor beta chains below were found in one sample sequenced in a study of radiation and T cells in renal cell carcinoma. The time point is: blood 4 weeks post-SBRT, at nephrectomy. Treatment indicated: 15 Gy SBRT to primary tumor, nephrectomy 4 weeks later. Assay used: immunoSEQ multiplex PCR; TCRdb lists only in-frame clones, some missing. The sample includes approximately 85,000 clones, about 88% seen only once; the top ten take 5% to 7.5%. The sample here was blood, taken from a patient whose treatment included radiotherapy and nephrectomy. The receptors originated from a woman between 65 and 79 years old with renal cell carcinoma.

This chain links TRBV2 with TRBJ2-1; D gene unclear. V lost 3 bases, J lost 0 bases, and 6 bases lay in between. Germline V gives CDR1 SNHLY, CDR2 FYNNEI. The CDR3 spans 14 residues. CDR3 DNA: TGTGCCAGCAGTGAGAGGAGCTCCTACAATGAGCAGTTCTTC. This encodes CASSERSSYNEQFF.

The chain couples TRBV5-1 to TRBJ2-7; no firm D call. The V gene's germline CDR1 is SGHRS and CDR2 YFSETQ. V lost 4 bases and J lost 4, with 9 bases in between. The CDR3 length is 12 residues. This CDR3 reads CASSPADYEQYF. Written as DNA, the CDR3 is TGCGCCAGCAGCCCCGCGGATTACGAGCAGTACTTC. Based on the CDR3 plus reference TRBV5-1 and TRBJ2-7, the full variable domain is KAGVTQTPRYLIKTRGQQVTLSCSPISGHRSVSWYQQTPGQGLQFLFEYFSETQRNKGNFPGRFSGRQFSNSRSEMNVSTLELGDSALYLCASSPADYEQYFGPGTRLTVT.

The chain has TRBV29-1 and TRBJ1-2; D perhaps matches TRBD1 (6 bases). Germline values: CDR1 SQVTM, CDR2 ANQGSEA. The CDR3 is 14 amino acids. V gave up 6 bases and J gave up 7 bases, with 21 bases separating them. The CDR3 bases are TGCAGCGTCGGACTACAGGGAAGGTTGGGTGGCTACACCTTC. Protein sequence: CSVGLQGRLGGYTF.

The chain is built from TRBV6-1 and TRBJ1-2; D unclear. The V end lost 1 base, the J end lost 10 bases, and 10 bases lay between the germline ends. This CDR3 is built from 12 residues. CDR1 is MNHNS, CDR2 SASEGT, per germline. CDR3 region: CASSEGRPDYTF. CDR3 DNA: TGTGCCAGCAGTGAAGGACGGCCCGACTACACCTTC.

For the CDR3, the DNA is TGTGCCAGCAGTGCGCAGGGCCTTAGCACAGATACGCAGTATTTT. It specifies CASSAQGLSTDTQYF. The chain has TRBV6-4 and TRBJ2-3; D may be TRBD1 (5 bases). The germline V gene has CDR1 MRHNA and CDR2 SNTAGT. The CDR3 has 15 residues. V was trimmed by 4 bases and J by 0 bases, leaving 11 bases between them.

In DNA form, the CDR3 reads TGTGCCTGGAGTGTATCAGGGGGCTTTTACGAGCAGTACTTC. Amino acids: CAWSVSGGFYEQYF. The J gene is TRBJ2-7, the V gene TRBV30; 8 nucleotides align to TRBD1. Germline-derived CDR1 and CDR2 are GTSNPN and SVGIG (reference sequence). The J segment lost 4 bases and the V segment lost 0 bases, leaving 5 bases of the junction unmatched. The CDR3 runs 14 residues. Drawing the rest from reference TRBV30 and TRBJ2-7, the complete variable domain is SQTIHQWPATLVQPVGSPLSLECTVEGTSNPNLYWYRQAAGRGLQLLFYSVGIGQISSEVPQNLSASRPQDRQFILSSKKLLLSDSGFYLCAWSVSGGFYEQYFGPGTRLTVT.

The chain joins TRBV27 to TRBJ1-2, with no clear D. The CDR3 loop spans 14 amino acids. Trimming shortened V by 3 bases and J by 4 bases, and 12 bases separated the two germline ends. From germline, CDR1 is MNHEY and CDR2 SMNVEV (reference sequence). CDR3 loop: CASSLKLEFYGYTF. The CDR3 region has the DNA TGTGCCAGCAGTTTGAAACTCGAATTCTATGGCTACACCTTC.

The V call is TRBV4-1, the J call TRBJ1-5, with D uncertain. In germline, CDR1 is MGHRA, CDR2 YSYEKL. Deletions cut 0 bases from V and 4 bases from J, with 7 bases between. The CDR3 contains 14 residues. Written as DNA, the CDR3 is TGCGCCAGCAGCCAAGACCGGGGAAATCAGCCCCAGCATTTT. Translation: CASSQDRGNQPQHF.

The chain carries TRBV9 and TRBJ1-6; weak D call: TRBD1 (6 bases). V gave up 0 bases and J gave up 9 bases, with 10 bases separating them. This CDR3 has 14 amino acids. Per the germline V gene, CDR1 is SGDLS and CDR2 is YYNGEE. As DNA, the CDR3 is TGTGCCAGCAGCGTAGGGGGGGCAGGTTCACCCCTCCACTTT. Amino acid sequence: CASSVGGAGSPLHF.

The chain uses TRBV5-1 and TRBJ1-1; 8 positions match TRBD1. This CDR3 region has 17 residues. The V segment lost 0 bases and the J segment 5 bases; nucleotides outside the gene matches: 12. Per germline, CDR1 SGHRS and CDR2 YFSETQ. The CDR3 sequence is CASSLARSGQGNTEAFF. In DNA, the CDR3 is TGCGCCAGCAGCTTGGCCAGGTCAGGACAGGGAAATACTGAAGCTTTCTTT.

The chain links TRBV5-4 to TRBJ2-1, with 14 bases fitting TRBD2. J lost 5 bases, V lost 4 bases, and 5 bases had no gene match. CDR1 and CDR2 (germline): SGHNT, YYREEE (reference sequence). The CDR3 has 16 amino acids. CDR3 DNA: TGTGCCAGCAGCCAACGACTAGCGGGGGGGCACAATGAGCAGTTCTTC. Its protein product is CASSQRLAGGHNEQFF.

This sequence joins TRBV9 and TRBJ2-6; perhaps TRBD2 as D (6 bases). V was shortened by 1 base and J by 0 bases, with 11 bases between the two germline ends. Per germline, CDR1 SGDLS and CDR2 YYNGEE. This CDR3 contains 17 residues. CDR3 in DNA: TGTGCCAGCAGCGTACGGGGGTTAAGCTCTGGGGCCAACGTCCTGACTTTC. Protein product: CASSVRGLSSGANVLTF.

Only one count was recorded for this clone. This chain connects TRBV7-9 to TRBJ2-7; 10 nucleotides line up with TRBD1. V trimming: 5 bases; J trimming: 7 bases; junction bases outside the gene matches: 11. Germline values: CDR1 SEHNR, CDR2 FQNEAQ (reference sequence). This CDR3 comprises 15 residues. CDR3 loop: CASSPRQGAAWEQYF. The CDR3 region has the DNA TGTGCCAGCAGCCCGAGACAGGGGGCGGCGTGGGAGCAGTACTTC. The variable domain in full, with the rest retrieved from reference TRBV7-9 and TRBJ2-7, is DTGVSQNPRHKITKRGQNVTFRCDPISEHNRLYWYRQTLGQGPEFLTYFQNEAQLEKSRLLSDRFSAERPKGSFSTLEIQRTEQGDSAMYLCASSPRQGAAWEQYFGPGTRLTVT.

The chain has TRBV29-1 and TRBJ2-1; maybe TRBD2 (6 bases). The CDR3 has 12 residues. The germline V gene encodes CDR1 SQVTM and CDR2 ANQGSEA. The CDR3: CRRGGDDNEQFF. The CDR3, as DNA: TGCAGAAGGGGCGGGGATGACAATGAGCAGTTCTTC.

A remark on this clone: This same CDR3 is encoded by further DNA sequences in the sample. The chain employs TRBV7-9 and TRBJ1-2; possible D gene TRBD1, 5 bases. CDR3 length: 13 residues. V lost 1 base and J lost 4, with 7 bases in between. CDR1 SEHNR and CDR2 FQNEAQ come from the germline V gene (reference sequence). DNA of the CDR3: TGTGCCAGCAGCTTAGAGGGGATCTATGGCTACACCTTC. Translated, it gives CASSLEGIYGYTF.

In this sample, this clone turned up a few times. The V and J genes are TRBV6-1 and TRBJ1-6; D gene unclear. Trimming left V 6 bases short and J 7 bases short, with 13 bases between. CDR1 and CDR2 (germline): MNHNS, SASEGT. The CDR3 extends over 14 amino acids. Here the CDR3 DNA reads TGTGCCAGCAGCGGAGGCCCCGAGAATTCACCCCTCCACTTT. As protein: CASSGGPENSPLHF.

This clone appeared once. V usage is TRBV11-2 and J usage is TRBJ2-1; 7 bases are a match to TRBD1. The junction had 3 bases not matched to a gene; V was cut back by 1 base and J by 3 bases. This CDR3 has 15 amino acids. Looked up from germline, CDR1 is SGHAT and CDR2 is FQNNGV. The CDR3 region is CASSLGQGIYNEQFF. CDR3 coding DNA: TGTGCCAGCAGCTTAGGACAGGGAATCTACAATGAGCAGTTCTTC.

This clone was seen only once. The chain carries TRBV30 and TRBJ1-6, with a weak D call TRBD1 (6 bases). The V and J ends lost 0 bases and 9 bases respectively, with 12 bases between them. Germline V CDR1 and CDR2: GTSNPN, SVGIG (reference sequence). The CDR3 is made up of 14 amino acids. The CDR3 nucleotides read TGTGCCTGGAGTGTATTAACAGGGCGTTCACCCCTCCACTTT. Translation: CAWSVLTGRSPLHF.

The gene calls are TRBV7-2 and TRBJ2-1; 10 bases map to TRBD2. This CDR3 region has 15 residues. CDR1 and CDR2 from the germline V gene are SGHTA and FQGNSA. The J segment lost 5 bases and the V segment lost 5 bases, leaving 6 bases of the junction unmatched. CDR3 bases: TGTGCCAGCAGCGGAGCGGGGGGGAATCACAATGAGCAGTTCTTC. Amino acids: CASSGAGGNHNEQFF.

V usage is TRBV7-2 and J usage is TRBJ1-5; D not resolved. Trimming took off 4 bases at V and 0 bases at J, with 10 bases between the two ends. The CDR3 contains 15 residues. Looked up from germline, CDR1 is SGHTA and CDR2 is FQGNSA. As DNA, the CDR3 is TGTGCCAGCAGCTCTAGGACGGGTAGCAATCAGCCCCAGCATTTT. Its translation is CASSSRTGSNQPQHF. Complete variable domain (other parts from reference TRBV7-2 and TRBJ1-5): GAGVSQSPSNKVTEKGKDVELRCDPISGHTALYWYRQSLGQGLEFLIYFQGNSAPDKSGLPSDRFSAERTGGSVSTLTIQRTQQEDSAVYLCASSSRTGSNQPQHFGDGTRLSIL.

This rearrangement joins TRBV28 to TRBJ1-5, with TRBD1 as a possible D gene (6 bases). From germline, CDR1 is MDHEN and CDR2 SYDVKM. The length of the CDR3 is 16 residues. Between the trimmed V and J ends, which lost 6 bases and 0 bases, there was a span of 15 bases. CDR3 DNA: TGTGCCAGCAGGGTAGGGGGGGCTAATAGCAATCAGCCCCAGCATTTT. Translated, it gives CASRVGGANSNQPQHF. Combining the CDR3 with reference TRBV28 and TRBJ1-5 gives the whole variable domain DVKVTQSSRYLVKRTGEKVFLECVQDMDHENMFWYRQDPGLGLRLIYFSYDVKMKEKGDIPEGYSVSREKKERFSLILESASTNQTSMYLCASRVGGANSNQPQHFGDGTRLSIL.

The chain is built from TRBV30 and TRBJ2-3; D uncertain. The CDR3 runs to 16 residues. Germline values: CDR1 GTSNPN, CDR2 SVGIG (reference sequence). V was clipped by 2 bases and J by 1 base, with 16 bases between them. CDR3 sequence reads: CAWSPKTSLRTDTQYF. The CDR3, as DNA: TGTGCCTGGAGTCCGAAGACGTCCCTACGCACAGATACGCAGTATTTT.